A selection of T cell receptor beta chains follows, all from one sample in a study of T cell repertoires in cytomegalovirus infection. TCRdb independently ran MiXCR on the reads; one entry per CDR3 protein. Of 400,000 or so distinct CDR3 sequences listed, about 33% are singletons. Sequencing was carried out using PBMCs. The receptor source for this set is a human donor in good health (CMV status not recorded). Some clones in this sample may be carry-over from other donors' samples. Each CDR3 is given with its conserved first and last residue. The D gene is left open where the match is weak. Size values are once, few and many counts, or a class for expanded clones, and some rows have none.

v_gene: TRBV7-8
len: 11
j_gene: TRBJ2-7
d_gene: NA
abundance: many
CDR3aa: CASSYDYEQYF
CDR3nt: TGTGCCAGCAGCTACGACTACGAGCAGTACTTC

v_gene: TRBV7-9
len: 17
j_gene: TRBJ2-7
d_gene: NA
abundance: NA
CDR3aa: CASSLASSGPFLGEPSF
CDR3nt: TGTGCCAGCAGCTTAGCTTCCTCCGGACCTTTTCTCGGGGAGCCGTCCTTC

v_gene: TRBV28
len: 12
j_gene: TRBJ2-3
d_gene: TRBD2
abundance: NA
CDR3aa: CASNLGTSTQYF
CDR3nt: TGTGCCAGCAATTTAGGGACTAGTACGCAGTATTTT

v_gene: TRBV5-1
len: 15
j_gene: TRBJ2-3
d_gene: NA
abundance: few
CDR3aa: CASSLETGFTDTQYF
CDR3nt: TGCGCCAGCAGCTTGGAGACGGGATTCACAGATACGCAGTATTTT

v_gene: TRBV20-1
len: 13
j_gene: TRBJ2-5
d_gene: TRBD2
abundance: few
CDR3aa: CSAPSGAQETQYF
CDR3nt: TGCAGTGCTCCGAGCGGGGCACAAGAGACCCAGTACTTC

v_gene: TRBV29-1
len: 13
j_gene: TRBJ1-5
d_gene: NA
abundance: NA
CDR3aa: CSVGGGADQPQHF
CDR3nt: TGCAGCGTTGGGGGGGGTGCGGATCAGCCCCAGCATTTT

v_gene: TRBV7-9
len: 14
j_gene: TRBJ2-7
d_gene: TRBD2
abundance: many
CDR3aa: CASSPGLATYEQYF
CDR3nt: TGTGCCAGCAGCCCGGGACTAGCGACCTACGAGCAGTACTTC

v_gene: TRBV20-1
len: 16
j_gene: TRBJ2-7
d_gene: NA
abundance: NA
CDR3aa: CSAKNGQSVTRYEQYF
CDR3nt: TGCAGTGCCAAAAACGGACAGTCGGTAACCCGCTACGAGCAGTACTTC

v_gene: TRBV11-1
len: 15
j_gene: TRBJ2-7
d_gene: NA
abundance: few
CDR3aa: CASSLAGVRPGEQYF
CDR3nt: TGTGCCAGCAGCTTAGCAGGGGTCCGGCCTGGGGAGCAGTACTTC

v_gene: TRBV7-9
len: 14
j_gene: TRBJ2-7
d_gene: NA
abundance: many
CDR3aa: CASSPGQTSYEQYF
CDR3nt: TGTGCCAGCAGCCCCGGACAGACCTCCTACGAGCAGTACTTC

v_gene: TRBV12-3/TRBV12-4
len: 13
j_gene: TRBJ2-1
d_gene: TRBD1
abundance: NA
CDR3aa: CASSEDRGLKQFF
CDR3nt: TGTGCCAGCAGTGAGGACAGGGGGCTAAAGCAGTTCTTC

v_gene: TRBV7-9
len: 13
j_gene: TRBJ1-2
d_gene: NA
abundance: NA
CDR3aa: CASSLQGNYGHTF
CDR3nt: TGTGCCAGCAGCTTACAGGGAAACTATGGCCACACCTTC

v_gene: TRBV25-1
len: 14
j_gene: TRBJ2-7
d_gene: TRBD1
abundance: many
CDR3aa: CASSDWDRGYEQYF
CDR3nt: TGTGCCAGCAGTGACTGGGACAGGGGCTACGAGCAGTACTTC

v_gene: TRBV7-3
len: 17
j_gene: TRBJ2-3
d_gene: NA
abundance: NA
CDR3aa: CASSLMGHRSSTDTRYF
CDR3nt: TGTGCCAGCAGCTTAATGGGACACCGGTCTAGCACAGATACGCGGTATTTT

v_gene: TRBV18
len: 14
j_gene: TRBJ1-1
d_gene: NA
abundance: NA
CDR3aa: CASSPPRMLTEAFF
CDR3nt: TGTGCCAGCTCACCCCCCCGAATGTTGACTGAAGCTTTCTTT

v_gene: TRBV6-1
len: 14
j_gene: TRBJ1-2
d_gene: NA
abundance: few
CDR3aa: CASRESGVDRGYTF
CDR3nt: TGTGCCAGCAGGGAGTCGGGCGTGGACCGTGGCTACACCTTC

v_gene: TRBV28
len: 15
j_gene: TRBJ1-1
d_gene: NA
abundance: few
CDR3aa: CASSLFQGGGTEAFF
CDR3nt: TGTGCCAGCAGTTTATTCCAGGGAGGTGGGACTGAAGCTTTCTTT